This entry describes one TCR beta chain. CDR3 length: 13 amino acids. Germline V gene lookup returns CDR1 DFQATT and CDR2 SNEGSKA (reference sequence). V was cut by 6 bases and J by 8 bases, with 16 bases left in between. Using unique molecular identifiers, the investigators prepared the TCRbeta library. MiXCR, applied by TCRdb to the PCR reads, yields one record per CDR3 protein. Here the sample spans tens of thousands of distinct CDR3 sequences, 15% to 18% being singletons. This specimen comes from a study of T-cell reconstitution after alpha-beta-depleted transplantation in children. This chain joins TRBV20-1 and TRBJ1-4, with D possibly matching TRBD1 (6 bases). The sample was PBMCs, mostly from graft donor cells, taken 180 days after TCRalphabeta/CD19-depleted stem cell transplant. This TCR was recovered from a male patient between 2 and 15 years old who had a stem cell transplant for acute lymphoblastic leukemia, so the T cells may come from the graft donor. CDR3 sequence reads: CSAADRRGEKLFF. CDR3 DNA sequence: TGCAGTGCAGCAGACAGGAGGGGAGAAAAACTGTTTTTT.